This is a list of T cell receptor beta chains from one sample in a study of monozygotic twins with inflammatory bowel disease. Reprocessing the 5' RACE reads, TCRdb reports a single entry for every CDR3 protein and omits DNA. This table holds around 450,000 distinct CDR3 sequences. The material sequenced was blood. Receptor source: a human donor with ulcerative colitis or Crohn's disease, or a healthy co-twin of an affected twin (not recorded which). Each CDR3 is given with its conserved first and last residue.

j_call: TRBJ2-7
v_call: TRBV2
cdr3_aa: CASSEESVSYEQYF

j_call: TRBJ1-1
v_call: TRBV28
cdr3_aa: CASRTNSEAFF

j_call: TRBJ2-7
v_call: TRBV2
cdr3_aa: CASSDQGQGGEQYF

j_call: TRBJ1-1
v_call: TRBV10-3
cdr3_aa: CAIRDSVNTEAFF

j_call: TRBJ2-3
v_call: TRBV5-6
cdr3_aa: CASSLRVVGDRRRDTQYF

j_call: TRBJ2-1
v_call: TRBV11-1
cdr3_aa: CASSLSGLAGISYNEQFF

j_call: TRBJ2-5
v_call: TRBV15
cdr3_aa: CATSRWGQGARETQYF

j_call: TRBJ2-6
v_call: TRBV19
cdr3_aa: CASQDGGAGANVLTF

j_call: TRBJ2-3
v_call: TRBV13
cdr3_aa: CASSSAGTDTQYF

j_call: TRBJ2-5
v_call: TRBV29-1
cdr3_aa: CSVLGLGGGQETQYF

j_call: TRBJ1-3
v_call: TRBV7-2
cdr3_aa: CASSFYRDEGNTIYF

j_call: TRBJ2-1
v_call: TRBV20-1
cdr3_aa: CSAVAGQGNNEQFF

j_call: TRBJ2-1
v_call: TRBV7-9
cdr3_aa: CASSFTSGQGWNEQFF

j_call: TRBJ2-1
v_call: TRBV5-1
cdr3_aa: CASSLWLADYNEQFF

j_call: TRBJ2-1
v_call: TRBV5-1
cdr3_aa: CASSPQGLSYNEQFF

j_call: TRBJ2-1
v_call: TRBV7-8
cdr3_aa: CASSLAGVNHNEQFF

j_call: TRBJ2-3
v_call: TRBV6-2/TRBV6-3
cdr3_aa: CASSYTLLLAGGSDTQYF

j_call: TRBJ1-1
v_call: TRBV5-5
cdr3_aa: CASTPTWGARTEAFF

j_call: TRBJ1-5
v_call: TRBV6-1
cdr3_aa: CASLSRSNSNQPQHF

j_call: TRBJ2-1
v_call: TRBV18
cdr3_aa: CASSLGTLGNEQFF

j_call: TRBJ1-4
v_call: TRBV7-9
cdr3_aa: CASSSGTVSSF

j_call: TRBJ1-5
v_call: TRBV5-6
cdr3_aa: CASSLAEATGLVQPQHF

j_call: TRBJ2-5
v_call: TRBV18
cdr3_aa: CASSPLQTETQYF

j_call: TRBJ2-7
v_call: TRBV9
cdr3_aa: CASSVVGGVDEQYF

j_call: TRBJ1-6
v_call: TRBV19
cdr3_aa: CASSIKKGNYPAGDSPLHF

j_call: TRBJ2-1
v_call: TRBV5-1
cdr3_aa: CASSAPGQINEQFF

j_call: TRBJ2-5
v_call: TRBV7-9
cdr3_aa: CASSLAGGLQETQYF

j_call: TRBJ1-6
v_call: TRBV7-2
cdr3_aa: CASRPSGGSSYNSPLHF

j_call: TRBJ2-3
v_call: TRBV5-1
cdr3_aa: CASSWGRAARTDTQYF

j_call: TRBJ1-5
v_call: TRBV18
cdr3_aa: CASSPGKYQPQHF

j_call: TRBJ2-1
v_call: TRBV12-3/TRBV12-4
cdr3_aa: CASSSGLVVDNEQFF

j_call: TRBJ2-2
v_call: TRBV6-2/TRBV6-3
cdr3_aa: CASSAPSPSGELFF

j_call: TRBJ2-6
v_call: TRBV27
cdr3_aa: CASRAGQGYPGANVLTF

j_call: TRBJ2-1
v_call: TRBV27
cdr3_aa: CASSLRGSHNEQFF

j_call: TRBJ2-7
v_call: TRBV7-8
cdr3_aa: CASSLIAVESSYEQYF

j_call: TRBJ1-3
v_call: TRBV28
cdr3_aa: CASSLLGRYRTIYF

j_call: TRBJ1-2
v_call: TRBV29-1
cdr3_aa: CSVPRRVYGYTF

j_call: TRBJ2-5
v_call: TRBV24-1
cdr3_aa: CATSDSRGRETQYF

j_call: TRBJ2-7
v_call: TRBV29-1
cdr3_aa: CSVSSGRTYEQYF

j_call: TRBJ2-5
v_call: TRBV5-1
cdr3_aa: CASSLEEGVTQYF

j_call: TRBJ2-1
v_call: TRBV3-1
cdr3_aa: CASSQGVGLAQFF

j_call: TRBJ1-4
v_call: TRBV28
cdr3_aa: CASSLYAGSNEKLFF

j_call: TRBJ1-5
v_call: TRBV30
cdr3_aa: CAWSIGQNQPQHF

j_call: TRBJ1-1
v_call: TRBV29-1
cdr3_aa: CSVVHDTSEAFF

j_call: TRBJ1-2
v_call: TRBV29-1
cdr3_aa: CSVGTGTYGYTF